The 13 T cell receptor beta chains listed next were all sequenced from one sample in a study of T-cell reconstitution after alpha-beta-depleted transplantation in children. The TCRbeta library incorporated unique molecular identifiers. TCRdb re-called the PCR reads through MiXCR, storing one row per CDR3 protein. The table lists about 510,000 distinct CDR3 sequences, over 9.5% of them singletons. Sequenced material: PBMCs, mostly from graft donor cells, taken 180 days after TCRalphabeta/CD19-depleted stem cell transplant. All receptors come from a female patient under 10 years old who had a stem cell transplant for aplastic anemia, so the T cells may come from the graft donor.

V is TRBV12-3 or TRBV12-4 and J is TRBJ2-7, with D unresolved. The CDR3 covers 11 residues. Between the trimmed V and J ends, which lost 4 bases and 9 bases, there was a span of 10 bases. The CDR3 region has the DNA TGTGCCAGCAGTTCACGACACGTGCAGTACTTC. Its protein is CASSSRHVQYF.

The V and J genes are TRBV14 and TRBJ1-4, with 7 nucleotides matching TRBD1. This CDR3 has 15 residues. V dropped 4 bases and J dropped 6; count of bases not matched to a gene: 8. Looked up from germline, CDR1 is SGHDN and CDR2 is FVKESK. The chain's CDR3 is CASSRHQGEYEKLFF. The CDR3 bases are TGTGCCAGCAGCCGACATCAGGGGGAGTATGAAAAACTGTTTTTT.

J is TRBJ1-1 and V is TRBV7-8; D is perhaps TRBD1 (5 bases). CDR3 length equals 16 residues. The germline CDR1 and CDR2 sequences are SGHVS and FQNEAQ. Deletions cut 3 bases from V and 5 bases from J, with 19 bases between. CDR3 in DNA: TGTGCCAGCAGCTTGCCGGGACTCGCTGTCGGGACTGAAGCTTTCTTT. Its protein is CASSLPGLAVGTEAFF.

In its sample, this clonotype was seen a few times. V is TRBV7-8 and J is TRBJ2-1, with 7 bases identical to TRBD1. Germline CDR1 reads SGHVS; CDR2 reads FQNEAQ. Unmatched junction bases numbered 6, after V lost 1 base and J lost 3 bases. The CDR3 is 16 residues long. The CDR3 coding sequence is TGTGCCAGCAGCTTAGGACAGGGAAAGAACTACAATGAGCAGTTCTTC. This translates into CASSLGQGKNYNEQFF.

This clonotype was seen a few times. This rearrangement joins TRBV28 to TRBJ2-2; 10 nucleotides agree with TRBD1. Germline CDR1 reads MDHEN; CDR2 reads SYDVKM. V lost 7 bases, J lost 6 bases, and 11 bases stayed unmatched. The CDR3 runs 16 residues. Written as DNA, the CDR3 is TGTGCCAGCACCTCCCCGGGACAGGGGATCCCCGGGGAGCTGTTTTTT. Encoded protein: CASTSPGQGIPGELFF.

This clonotype was counted a few times. The V call is TRBV4-3, the J call TRBJ2-6, with 8 bases fitting TRBD1. The CDR3 has 19 residues. Germline V CDR1 and CDR2: LGHNA, YSLEER. With 4 bases clipped from V and 0 bases from J, the junction kept 11 bases outside the gene matches. The CDR3, as DNA: TGCGCCAGCAGCCGGAACCGAGGGACAGGCGACTCTGGGGCCAACGTCCTGACTTTC. It yields the protein CASSRNRGTGDSGANVLTF.

The gene calls are TRBV6-2 or TRBV6-3 and TRBJ2-7; TRBD1 is a possible D gene (8 bases). Germline values: CDR1 MNHEY, CDR2 SVGEGT. The CDR3 contains 15 residues. V was pared by 6 bases and J by 2 bases, with 17 bases between. The CDR3 region has the DNA TGTGCCAGCAGCCTTCACAGGGGGGGGGCCTACGAGCAGTACGTC. The encoded protein is CASSLHRGGAYEQYV.

This clonotype was counted only a few times. This chain connects TRBV7-2 to TRBJ2-1; D call uncertain. Trimming left V 5 bases short and J 8 bases short, with 13 bases between. There are 13 residues in the CDR3. Looked up from germline, CDR1 is SGHTA and CDR2 is FQGNSA. The CDR3 bases are TGTGCCAGCAGCCCCCTTCGCTTGGATGAGCAGTTCTTC. Translating it yields CASSPLRLDEQFF.

This clonotype was found a few times. This chain links TRBV12-3 or TRBV12-4 with TRBJ2-1; 8 positions agree with TRBD2. V trimming: 5 bases; J trimming: 2 bases; junction bases outside the gene matches: 8. CDR3 length equals 16 residues. CDR3 region: CASSTLAGRAYNEQFF. For the CDR3, the DNA is TGTGCCAGCAGTACCTTAGCGGGACGAGCCTACAATGAGCAGTTCTTC.

This rearrangement joins TRBV9 to TRBJ1-3; TRBD1 is a possible D gene (5 bases). The CDR3 sequence is 13 residues long. The V end was cut by 2 bases, the J end by 5 bases, with 8 bases between. Germline V lookup: CDR1 SGDLS, CDR2 YYNGEE. The CDR3 region has the DNA TGTGCCAGCAGCGTGGACACAAGAAACACCATATATTTT. Translated: CASSVDTRNTIYF.

The chain uses TRBV28 and TRBJ2-1; 11 bases map to TRBD1. The trim removed 0 bases at V and 4 bases at J, leaving 2 bases unmatched. There are 16 residues in the CDR3. Germline V gene data show CDR1 as MDHEN and CDR2 as SYDVKM. This chain's CDR3 is CASSLWGQGVYNEQFF. The DNA for the CDR3 is TGTGCCAGCAGTTTATGGGGACAGGGGGTGTACAATGAGCAGTTCTTC.

This clonotype has a handful of counts. J is TRBJ2-3 and V is TRBV7-9; D ambiguous. This CDR3 is built from 12 residues. Looked up from germline, CDR1 is SEHNR and CDR2 is FQNEAQ (reference sequence). Trimming cost V 8 bases and J 2 bases, with 8 bases left between them. CDR3 DNA sequence: TGTGCCAGCGTGACTTTCACAGATACGCAGTATTTT. This sequence encodes CASVTFTDTQYF.

This clonotype was seen only a few times. This sequence joins TRBV20-1 and TRBJ1-6; D is unresolved. This CDR3 comprises 14 residues. Trimming stripped 6 bases from V and 7 bases from J, with 16 bases between. The germline CDR1 and CDR2 sequences are DFQATT and SNEGSKA (reference sequence). CDR3 sequence reads: CSAQFARGNSPLHF. The CDR3 coding sequence is TGCAGTGCCCAATTCGCTAGAGGGAATTCACCCCTCCACTTT.